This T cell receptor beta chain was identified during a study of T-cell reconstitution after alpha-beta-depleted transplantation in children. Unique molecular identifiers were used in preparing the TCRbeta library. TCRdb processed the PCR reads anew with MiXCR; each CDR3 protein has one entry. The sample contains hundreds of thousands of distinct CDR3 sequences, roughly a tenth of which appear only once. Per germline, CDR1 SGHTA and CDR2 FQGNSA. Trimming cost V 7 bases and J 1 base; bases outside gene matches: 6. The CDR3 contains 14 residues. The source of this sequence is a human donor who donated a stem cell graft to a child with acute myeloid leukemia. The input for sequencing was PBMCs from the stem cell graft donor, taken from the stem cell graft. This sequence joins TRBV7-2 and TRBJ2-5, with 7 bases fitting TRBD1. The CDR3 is CASIPDRVQETQYF. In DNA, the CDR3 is TGTGCCAGCATCCCTGACAGGGTCCAAGAGACCCAGTACTTC.